Listed here are 27 T cell receptor beta chains from one sample, sequenced in a study of Ad26.COV2.S vaccination and SARS-CoV-2 variants (dated by TCRdb to about 2021). Receptor amplification or capture employed the immunoSEQ multiplex PCR assay. TCRdb took this table from immuneACCESS and kept in-frame rearrangements with V and J called. Such tables lack part of the clones; where checked against another copy, unresolved V genes explain under half of the gap, and the rest is unexplained. The sample includes hundreds of thousands of clones, with roughly 91% observed a single time. The top ten clonotypes cover approximately 5% of the sample. The sample's treatment or condition, from its label and the paper: 19 received Ad26.COV2.S at low or high dose, single or two shots; 5 received placebo; per-sample allocation not given. Repertoires of vaccine and placebo recipients were sequenced from samples taken on day 63 after the first injection.

The sequences come from peripheral blood, collected in a trial of Ad26.COV2.S vaccine versus placebo. These receptors all stem from a person between 18 and 65 years old who received the Ad26.COV2.S COVID-19 vaccine or a placebo.

This chain connects TRBV24-1 to TRBJ2-5; TRBD2 aligns across 10 bases. J lost 5 bases, V lost 3 bases, and 11 bases had no gene match. The CDR3 contains 17 residues. The V gene's germline CDR1 is KGHDR and CDR2 SFDVKD. The CDR3 reads CATSDANLAGGLETQYF. CDR3 DNA sequence: TGTGCCACCAGTGATGCGAATTTAGCGGGAGGTCTGGAGACCCAGTACTTC.

The chain couples TRBV7-9 to TRBJ2-7; 9 bases align to TRBD1. From germline, CDR1 is SEHNR and CDR2 FQNEAQ (reference sequence). V lost 5 bases, J lost 2 bases, and 4 bases stayed unmatched. The CDR3 extends over 14 amino acids. CDR3: CASSNGDRAYEQYF. In DNA form, the CDR3 reads TGTGCCAGCAGCAACGGGGACAGGGCCTACGAGCAGTACTTC.

The chain has TRBV7-9 and TRBJ1-2; D call uncertain. Germline CDR1 is SEHNR and CDR2 is FQNEAQ (reference sequence). V lost 0 bases and J lost 8, with 13 bases in between. The CDR3 has 14 amino acids. CDR3 sequence reads: CASSLAVGPHGYTF. DNA for the CDR3: TGTGCCAGCAGCTTAGCTGTCGGGCCGCACGGCTACACCTTC.

The V gene is TRBV30, the J gene TRBJ1-5; TRBD1 aligns across 7 bases. CDR3 length equals 14 residues. From germline, CDR1 is GTSNPN and CDR2 SVGIG (reference sequence). V trimming: 2 bases; J trimming: 5 bases; junction bases outside the gene matches: 6. CDR3 sequence reads: CAWSSGQAYQPQHF. The DNA for the CDR3 is TGTGCCTGGAGTAGTGGACAGGCATATCAGCCCCAGCATTTT.

The chain joins TRBV3-1 (or the pseudogene TRBV3-2) to TRBJ2-7; 13 bases line up with TRBD2. Losses at the gene ends were 7 bases for V and 6 bases for J; bases not matched to a gene: 15. Germline V gene data show CDR1 as LGHDT and CDR2 as YNNKEL (reference sequence). The CDR3 totals 17 residues. DNA for the CDR3: TGTGCCAGCACCGGGGGGGGACTAGCGGGATCGCCGGGCGAGCAGTACTTC. Translation: CASTGGGLAGSPGEQYF.

The CDR3 sequence: CASSIDGRSRSNQPQHF. CDR3 sequence (DNA): TGTGCCAGTAGTATAGATGGGAGAAGTCGGAGCAATCAGCCCCAGCATTTT. The chain couples TRBV19 to TRBJ1-5; no clear D gene. This CDR3 contains 17 residues. Germline V gene lookup returns CDR1 LNHDA and CDR2 SQIVND (reference sequence). V dropped 0 bases and J dropped 1 base, with 13 bases sitting between them.

The rearrangement joins TRBV28 to TRBJ2-7; 7 bases fit TRBD1. J gave up 2 bases and V 5 bases, and 9 bases lay outside the gene matches. This CDR3 spans 15 amino acids. Germline V gives CDR1 MDHEN, CDR2 SYDVKM. DNA for the CDR3: TGTGCCAGCAGTACCGACAGGGCTGGCACCTACGAGCAGTACTTC. Translated, it gives CASSTDRAGTYEQYF.

CDR3 sequence reads: CASSLARPSYEQYF. DNA for the CDR3: TGCGCCAGCAGCTTGGCGCGACCCTCCTACGAGCAGTACTTC. The V gene is TRBV5-1, the J gene TRBJ2-7; no clear D. CDR3 length equals 14 residues. V lost 0 bases to trimming and J lost 0 bases, with 7 bases between them. CDR1 and CDR2 from the germline V gene are SGHRS and YFSETQ.

The chain carries TRBV14 and TRBJ2-1; D gene ambiguous. Germline lookup yields CDR1 SGHDN and CDR2 FVKESK. Trimming cost V 1 base and J 15 bases, with 13 bases left between them. This CDR3 has 12 residues. The CDR3: CASSQGTGPRFF. CDR3 DNA sequence: TGTGCCAGCAGCCAAGGTACGGGTCCTCGGTTCTTC.

V usage is TRBV11-2 and J usage is TRBJ2-2; TRBD1 aligns across 9 bases. The CDR3 covers 15 residues. The trim removed 5 bases at V and 2 bases at J, leaving 3 bases unmatched. Germline lookup yields CDR1 SGHAT and CDR2 FQNNGV. The CDR3 reads CASSRGQGNTGELFF. The CDR3 DNA is TGTGCCAGCAGCAGGGGACAGGGCAACACCGGGGAGCTGTTTTTT.

The chain couples TRBV7-9 to TRBJ2-7, with TRBD2 identical over 7 bases. The trim removed 2 bases at V and 5 bases at J, leaving 18 bases unmatched. Germline-derived CDR1 and CDR2 are SEHNR and FQNEAQ (reference sequence). The CDR3 runs to 18 residues. The chain's CDR3 is CASSLSPAGRGNWDEQYF. DNA of the CDR3: TGTGCCAGCAGCTTAAGCCCCGCGGGGAGGGGAAATTGGGACGAGCAGTACTTC.

The DNA for the CDR3 is TGCGCCAGCAGCCAACTCCTGCGGGGGGGATCAAACACCGGGGAGCTGTTTTTT. Amino acid sequence: CASSQLLRGGSNTGELFF. The rearrangement links TRBV4-1 to TRBJ2-2; 9 bases map to TRBD2. This CDR3 is 18 amino acids long. J lost 2 bases, V lost 2 bases, and 9 bases had no gene match. From germline, CDR1 is MGHRA and CDR2 YSYEKL.

J is TRBJ1-4 and V is TRBV11-2; 7 positions match TRBD1. This CDR3 has 15 residues. CDR1 is SGHAT, CDR2 FQNNGV, per germline. The junction had 7 bases not matched to a gene; V was cut back by 6 bases and J by 3 bases. CDR3: CASRTDREANEKLFF. CDR3 nucleotides: TGTGCCAGCAGGACAGACAGGGAAGCTAATGAAAAACTGTTTTTT.

The chain is built from TRBV5-5 and TRBJ2-5; tentatively, D is TRBD2 (6 bases). With 4 bases removed from V and 4 bases from J, the gap between germline ends came to 11 bases. From germline, CDR1 is SGHKS and CDR2 YYEKEE (reference sequence). There are 13 residues in the CDR3. In DNA, the CDR3 is TGTGCCAGCAGCCCCCGGCGGGGAGAGACCCAGTACTTC. Protein sequence: CASSPRRGETQYF.

V gene TRBV9 combines with J gene TRBJ1-2, with D hard to call. V was shortened by 1 base and J by 2 bases, with 6 bases between the two germline ends. This CDR3 is 13 amino acids long. CDR1 SGDLS and CDR2 YYNGEE come from the germline V gene. The CDR3: CASSVRANYGYTF. The CDR3 DNA sequence: TGTGCCAGCAGCGTAAGAGCGAACTATGGCTACACCTTC. Full variable domain (outside the CDR3, taken from reference TRBV9 and TRBJ1-2): DSGVTQTPKHLITATGQRVTLRCSPRSGDLSVYWYQQSLDQGLQFLIQYYNGEERAKGNILERFSAQQFPDLHSELNLSSLELGDSALYFCASSVRANYGYTFGSGTRLTVV.

V and J are TRBV5-4 and TRBJ2-3; TRBD1 aligns across 7 bases. Trimming cost V 4 bases and J 2 bases; bases outside gene matches: 13. The CDR3 has 17 residues. The germline V gene has CDR1 SGHNT and CDR2 YYREEE (reference sequence). The CDR3 nucleotides read TGTGCCAGCAGCCCTGGCCCCCAGGACAGGAACACAGATACGCAGTATTTT. This encodes CASSPGPQDRNTDTQYF.

V and J are TRBV12-3 or TRBV12-4 and TRBJ2-7; D is possibly TRBD1 (6 bases). V dropped 6 bases and J dropped 4 bases, with 10 bases sitting between them. The CDR3 spans 12 residues. The CDR3 nucleotides read TGTGCCAGCAGCTTACAGGGTTACGAGCAGTACTTC. It specifies CASSLQGYEQYF.

The chain has TRBV30 and TRBJ2-1; 15 bases map to TRBD2. With V trimmed by 0 bases and J by 6 bases, 18 bases remained unmatched. The CDR3 has 21 amino acids. Per the germline V gene, CDR1 is GTSNPN and CDR2 is SVGIG (reference sequence). CDR3 loop: CAWSVPGYSGTSGRRVNEQFF. DNA for the CDR3: TGTGCCTGGAGTGTACCGGGATACTCCGGGACTAGCGGGAGGAGGGTCAATGAGCAGTTCTTC.

The V gene is TRBV19, the J gene TRBJ2-2; D uncertain. The CDR3 is made up of 14 amino acids. The V gene lost 6 bases and the J gene lost 0 bases, with 8 bases spanning the gap. Germline V gene lookup returns CDR1 LNHDA and CDR2 SQIVND (reference sequence). CDR3 in amino acids: CASRNQPNTGELFF. The CDR3 DNA sequence: TGTGCCAGTAGGAACCAGCCGAACACCGGGGAGCTGTTTTTT.

The J gene is TRBJ1-3, the V gene TRBV11-2; no clear D. The germline V gene has CDR1 SGHAT and CDR2 FQNNGV. V was trimmed by 5 bases and J by 2 bases, leaving 4 bases between them. CDR3 length equals 12 residues. This CDR3 reads CASSPTGNTIYF. The DNA of the CDR3 is TGTGCCAGCAGCCCCACTGGAAACACCATATATTTT.

V gene TRBV2 combines with J gene TRBJ1-1; TRBD1 agrees at 7 bases. CDR1 is SNHLY and CDR2 is FYNNEI in the germline V gene. The trim removed 10 bases at V and 2 bases at J, leaving 10 bases unmatched. CDR3 size: 14 residues. CDR3 DNA: TGTGCCATCATAGACAGGGTGGCTAACACTGAAGCTTTCTTT. It codes for CAIIDRVANTEAFF.

The chain combines TRBV4-2 with TRBJ2-7, with D perhaps matching TRBD2 (7 bases). The CDR3 contains 18 residues. Trimming took off 0 bases at V and 5 bases at J, with 23 bases between the two ends. CDR1 and CDR2 from the germline V gene are LGHNA and YNFKEQ. The CDR3 is CASSQDPVFSQGRDEQYF. The CDR3 DNA reads TGTGCCAGCAGCCAAGATCCAGTTTTTAGCCAGGGGAGGGACGAGCAGTACTTC.

The chain combines TRBV24-1 with TRBJ2-7, with D perhaps matching TRBD1 (5 bases). Germline V gene lookup returns CDR1 KGHDR and CDR2 SFDVKD. The ends were cut back, 2 bases at V and 5 bases at J, with 15 bases in the middle. The CDR3 runs to 15 residues. The CDR3 reads CATSDSRTPMNEQYF. For the CDR3, the DNA is TGTGCCACCAGTGATTCCAGGACACCCATGAACGAGCAGTACTTC.

This chain joins TRBV6-5 and TRBJ1-6; D is undetermined. The CDR3 runs to 16 residues. Germline V CDR1 and CDR2: MNHEY, SVGAGI. Trimming left V 1 base short and J 7 bases short, with 14 bases between. Here the CDR3 reads CASSYFPGRANSPLHF. Here the CDR3 DNA reads TGTGCCAGCAGTTACTTCCCCGGACGGGCCAATTCACCCCTCCACTTT.

CDR3 in DNA: TGTGCCAGCAGCGTAGGCTACCCGGGTAATGAGCAGTTCTTC. This encodes CASSVGYPGNEQFF. V and J are TRBV9 and TRBJ2-1; D uncertain. The CDR3 is 14 residues long. Trimming shortened V by 0 bases and J by 7 bases, and 11 bases separated the two germline ends. CDR1 is SGDLS, CDR2 YYNGEE, per germline.

CDR3 nucleotide sequence: TGTGCCAGCAGCCCCGGACACTACACCGGGGAGCTGTTTTTT. Translating gives CASSPGHYTGELFF. The V call is TRBV5-8, the J call TRBJ2-2; D may be TRBD1 (5 bases). CDR1 and CDR2 from the germline V gene are SGHTS and YDEGEE. This CDR3 is 14 amino acids long. V was clipped by 4 bases and J by 3 bases, with 10 bases between them. Full variable domain (outside the CDR3, taken from reference TRBV5-8 and TRBJ2-2): EAGVTQSPTHLIKTRGQQATLRCSPISGHTSVYWYQQALGLGLQFLLWYDEGEERNRGNFPPRFSGRQFPNYSSELNVNALELEDSALYLCASSPGHYTGELFFGEGSRLTVL.

CDR3: CASSWWTGRLTYEQYF. CDR3 DNA sequence: TGTGCCAGCAGCTGGTGGACGGGACGTTTAACCTACGAGCAGTACTTC. The J gene is TRBJ2-7, the V gene TRBV5-8; tentatively, D is TRBD1 or TRBD2 (5 bases each). Germline CDR1 and CDR2: SGHTS and YDEGEE. With 3 bases removed from V and 2 bases from J, the gap between germline ends came to 18 bases. The CDR3 loop spans 16 amino acids.